This T cell receptor (beta chain) is drawn from a study of blood T cell repertoires in COVID-19. Looking at the study overall: COVID-19 samples collected from the United States, Italy and Spain covered acute and convalescent phases. PBMCs, B-cell-depleted T cells, or T cells were the source of the cDNA or gDNA that made up the material.

Sequencing used immunoSEQ multiplex PCR; TCRdb keeps in-frame clones, though not all of them. The sample has about 150,000 clones; around 85% are singletons. The CDR3 has 15 amino acids. Germline lookup yields CDR1 MDHEN and CDR2 SYDVKM. J lost 8 bases, V lost 7 bases, and 11 bases had no gene match. J is TRBJ1-6 and V is TRBV28, with TRBD1 matching 7 bases. The sequencing input was peripheral blood. This clonotype was sampled from a woman in her sixties with acute or convalescent COVID-19. The chain's CDR3 is CASTSQGNGYSPLHF. The CDR3 DNA sequence: TGTGCCAGCACCTCACAGGGGAACGGATATTCACCCCTCCACTTT.